What follows describes a single TCR beta chain. Its antigen is not identified. The conserved final phenylalanine or tryptophan is absent from the CDR3, which likely points to a read error. Bulk TCR libraries were made with methods that had been previously described and with listed TCR primers. Each CDR3 protein is one row after TCRdb ran MiXCR on the PCR reads. Here the sample spans approximately 320,000 distinct CDR3 sequences, over 20% being singletons. The source of the sample is a study of molecular identifiers for immune sequencing clone quantification. Trimming removed 1 base from V and 6 bases from J, with 7 bases in between. The CDR3 has 12 amino acids. Germline V gene sequence: CDR1 SEHNR, CDR2 FQNEAQ (reference sequence). Broader study findings: The study reportedly detected spiked Jurkat TCR RNA from one cell among over 950,000 naive cells. Same-barcode identical TCR molecules could make highly expanded clones look smaller than they are.

Sequencing input: naive CD8+ T cells from blood, with Jurkat cell RNA spiked in. Subset: FACS-sorted CD8+CD4-CCR7+CD45RA+ naive T cells. The V and J genes are TRBV7-9 and TRBJ2-7; D remains ambiguous. This receptor was taken from a human donor in good health. Some libraries in this study had Jurkat cell RNA spiked in. CDR3 region: CASSLVAGEQYC. As DNA, the CDR3 is TGTGCCAGCAGCTTAGTCGCTGGCGAGCAGTACTGC.